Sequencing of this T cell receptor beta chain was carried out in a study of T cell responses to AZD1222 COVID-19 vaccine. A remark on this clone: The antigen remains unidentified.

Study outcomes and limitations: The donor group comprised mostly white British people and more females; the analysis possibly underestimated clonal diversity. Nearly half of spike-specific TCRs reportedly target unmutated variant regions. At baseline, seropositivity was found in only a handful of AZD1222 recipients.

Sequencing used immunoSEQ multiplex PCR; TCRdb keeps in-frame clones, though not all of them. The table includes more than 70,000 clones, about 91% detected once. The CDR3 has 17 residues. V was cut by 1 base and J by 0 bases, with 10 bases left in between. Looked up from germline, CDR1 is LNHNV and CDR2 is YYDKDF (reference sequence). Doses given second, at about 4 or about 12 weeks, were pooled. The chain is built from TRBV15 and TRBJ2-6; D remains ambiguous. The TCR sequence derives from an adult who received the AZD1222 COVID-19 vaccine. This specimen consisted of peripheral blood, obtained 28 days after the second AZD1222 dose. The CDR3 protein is CATSRVARPSGANVLTF. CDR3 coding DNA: TGTGCCACCAGCAGAGTGGCTAGACCCTCTGGGGCCAACGTCCTGACTTTC.